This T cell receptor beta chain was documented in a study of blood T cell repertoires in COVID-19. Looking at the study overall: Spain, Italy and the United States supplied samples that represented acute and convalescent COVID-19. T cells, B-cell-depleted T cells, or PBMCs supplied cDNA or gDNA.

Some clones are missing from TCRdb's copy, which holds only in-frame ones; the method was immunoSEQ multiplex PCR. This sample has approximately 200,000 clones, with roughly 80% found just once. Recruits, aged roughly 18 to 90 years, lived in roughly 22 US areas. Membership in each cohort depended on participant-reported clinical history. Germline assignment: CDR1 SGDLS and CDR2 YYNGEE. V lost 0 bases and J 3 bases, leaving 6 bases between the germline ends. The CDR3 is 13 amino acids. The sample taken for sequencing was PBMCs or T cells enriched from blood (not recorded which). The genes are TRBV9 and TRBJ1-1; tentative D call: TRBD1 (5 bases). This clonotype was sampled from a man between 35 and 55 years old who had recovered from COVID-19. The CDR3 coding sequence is TGTGCCAGCAGCGTAGAAGGGGACACTGAAGCTTTCTTT. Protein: CASSVEGDTEAFF. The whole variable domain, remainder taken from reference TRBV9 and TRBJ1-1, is DSGVTQTPKHLITATGQRVTLRCSPRSGDLSVYWYQQSLDQGLQFLIQYYNGEERAKGNILERFSAQQFPDLHSELNLSSLELGDSALYFCASSVEGDTEAFFGQGTRLTVV.